The T cell receptor (beta chain) described here comes from a study of T-cell reconstitution after alpha-beta-depleted transplantation in children. Study outcomes and limitations: Reportedly, only several hundred clones from non-depleted graft cells drove alpha-beta T-cell counts at about two months. One year post-transplant, T-cell counts and diversity were largely derived from T cells produced anew.

This clonotype was detected only a few times. Its antigen is not identified. Preparing the TCRbeta library involved the use of unique molecular identifiers. TCRdb itself ran the PCR reads through MiXCR, one entry per CDR3 protein. The sample has under 250,000 distinct CDR3 sequences, 20% to 30% seen once. This CDR3 is 16 amino acids long. V was shortened by 7 bases and J by 0 bases, with 15 bases between the two germline ends. Germline V CDR1 and CDR2: MNHEY, SVGEGT. This material consisted of PBMCs, mostly from graft donor cells, taken 360 days after TCRalphabeta/CD19-depleted stem cell transplant. The receptor's source is a female patient aged 2 to 10 who had a stem cell transplant for congenital amegakaryocytic thrombocytopenia, so the T cells may come from the graft donor. V usage is TRBV6-2 or TRBV6-3 and J usage is TRBJ2-2; D is perhaps TRBD2 (6 bases). The CDR3 region has the DNA TGTGCCAGCACCCCTGAGCGGGCCGCGAACACCGGGGAGCTGTTTTTT. Amino acid sequence: CASTPERAANTGELFF.